The T cell receptor beta chain under discussion was sequenced for a study of hypomethylating agent response in myelodysplastic syndrome. CDR1 and CDR2 from the germline V gene are SQVTM and ANQGSEA. The V end was cut by 0 bases, the J end by 1 base, with 7 bases between. The CDR3 loop spans 15 amino acids. TCRdb keeps only in-frame clones here, not all; method: immunoSEQ multiplex PCR. The sample holds several thousand clones, 83% seen once. The sample was bone marrow, taken before or after starting hypomethylating agent treatment for myelodysplastic syndrome (not recorded which). The TCR originated in a human donor with myelodysplastic syndrome. This rearrangement joins TRBV29-1 to TRBJ2-6, with D tentatively TRBD2 (5 bases). CDR3 coding DNA: TGCAGCGTTGAAGAGGCGGGTTCTGGGGCCAACGTCCTGACTTTC. Protein: CSVEEAGSGANVLTF.